This TCR beta chain comes out of a study of shared clonotypes between healthy human individuals. Clones were read by immunoSEQ multiplex PCR, and TCRdb kept only the in-frame ones, dropping some. This table has under 850,000 clones, about two thirds appearing once. After removal of 5 bases from V and 2 bases from J, the junction contained 5 bases not matched to a gene. Germline V gene data show CDR1 as MGHRA and CDR2 as YSYEKL. This CDR3 has 15 amino acids. The receptor comes from a woman aged 25 to 39 in good health. The chain joins TRBV4-1 to TRBJ2-1; 8 bases are a match to TRBD2. The specimen sequenced was memory CD4+ T cells sorted from blood. Subset denoted: CD45RA-negative fraction. The CDR3 DNA reads as TGCGCCAGCAGCGCAGCGGGAGTGGCCTACAATGAGCAGTTCTTC. Its translation: CASSAAGVAYNEQFF.